This T cell receptor beta chain was captured by sequencing in a study of T cells in Graves' hyperthyroidism and ophthalmopathy. Germline V gene lookup returns CDR1 SGHTA and CDR2 FQGTGA. After removal of 5 bases from V and 5 bases from J, the junction contained 8 bases not matched to a gene. This CDR3 is built from 14 residues. The authors obtained PBMCs from roughly 10 ml of fresh peripheral blood. This clonotype was picked up many times. Its antigen remains unidentified. Authors of the study amplified TCR beta CDR3 regions from RNA transcripts. Using the HTBI primer set, a first-round RT-PCR was run on the TCR CDR3. TCRdb reprocessed the multiplex PCR reads with MiXCR, giving one entry per CDR3 protein. The repertoire holds about 720,000 distinct CDR3 sequences, with approximately 18% as singletons. Whole-study findings and limits: Researchers found most expanded thyroid clonotypes above 0.001 in blood as well. Ophthalmopathy got predicted by the model a median roughly six months before its onset.

J is TRBJ2-5 and V is TRBV7-3; TRBD1 matches 7 bases. Sequences were obtained from blood. The sequence was obtained from a woman in her 50s with Graves' hyperthyroidism that later progressed to Graves' ophthalmopathy. CDR3: CASSKQGVMETQYF. The CDR3 DNA sequence: TGTGCCAGCAGCAAGCAGGGGGTTATGGAGACCCAGTACTTC.